This T cell receptor (beta chain) was sequenced during a study of blood T cell repertoires in COVID-19. The wider study: Italy, Spain and the United States were the sources of the convalescent and acute COVID-19 samples. Sources were T cells, B-cell-depleted T cells, or PBMCs; the material itself was cDNA or gDNA.

Per the authors' pipeline: For nucleated cells, counts were estimated from reference gene primer amplification. Clones were read by immunoSEQ multiplex PCR, and TCRdb kept only the in-frame ones, dropping some. For V, J and clone size, that table is used; D and trimming come from the DNA. Of more than 95,000 clones detected, roughly four fifths appear once; the ten largest clones hold about 5%. This CDR3 region has 16 residues. With V trimmed by 1 base and J by 3 bases, 5 bases remained unmatched. Germline CDR1 and CDR2: MGHRA and YSYEKL. The chain combines TRBV4-1 with TRBJ2-5; 10 bases are shared with TRBD1. The clonotype originates from a man in his fifties or sixties with acute or convalescent COVID-19. Source material: peripheral blood. The CDR3 spells CASSQVRTGGEETQYF. DNA of the CDR3: TGCGCCAGCAGCCAAGTTCGGACAGGGGGTGAAGAGACCCAGTACTTC.